The subject of this entry is one T cell receptor (beta chain). This entry comes from a study of technical replicates of blood from a handful of donors. Germline CDR1 and CDR2: MDHEN and SYDVKM. V dropped 1 base and J dropped 3 bases, with 13 bases sitting between them. The CDR3 contains 15 residues. TCRdb keeps only in-frame clones here, not all; method: immunoSEQ multiplex PCR. The data contain roughly 93,000 clones, 95% of them singletons. The V call is TRBV28, the J call TRBJ2-7, with D possibly TRBD1 on 5 matching bases. Sequences were obtained from T cells isolated from PBMCs. The receptor was derived from a human donor in good health. The chain's CDR3 is CASSLSSQGDYEQYF. The CDR3 DNA reads as TGTGCCAGCAGTTTATCTTCTCAGGGTGACTACGAGCAGTACTTC.